The 30 T cell receptor beta chains presented below share a single source sample, sequenced in a study of cytomegalovirus exposure and HLA in healthy donors. The PCR made use of 60 Vbeta and 13 Jbeta primers. Sequenced by immunoSEQ multiplex PCR; TCRdb stores in-frame clones only, minus some. The sample consists of around 100,000 clones, around three quarters of them appearing once. The source material was PBMCs. Receptors were obtained from a young man in good health and CMV-seropositive.

This chain connects TRBV28 to TRBJ2-1; the match to TRBD2 covers 8 bases. The CDR3 totals 14 residues. Germline CDR1 MDHEN, CDR2 SYDVKM. V shed 6 bases and J 5 bases; nucleotides not matched to a gene: 6. The CDR3 sequence is CASSPSGHHNEQFF. The CDR3 DNA sequence: TGTGCCAGCAGCCCTAGCGGGCATCACAATGAGCAGTTCTTC. The full variable domain, its missing parts supplied by reference TRBV28 and TRBJ2-1, is DVKVTQSSRYLVKRTGEKVFLECVQDMDHENMFWYRQDPGLGLRLIYFSYDVKMKEKGDIPEGYSVSREKKERFSLILESASTNQTSMYLCASSPSGHHNEQFFGPGTRLTVL.

This clone was counted many times. The V gene is TRBV7-9, the J gene TRBJ1-2; no reliable D call. CDR1 is SEHNR, CDR2 FQNEAQ, per germline (reference sequence). Trimming took 1 base from V and 7 from J, leaving 10 bases between them. The CDR3 is made up of 13 amino acids. As DNA, the CDR3 is TGTGCCAGCAGCTTAGGTACTCCAGGTGGCTACACCTTC. Its translation: CASSLGTPGGYTF.

The CDR3 DNA sequence: TGTGCCAGCAGTTTCCTGACAGGGGGTAATGGCTACACCTTC. Translating it yields CASSFLTGGNGYTF. The genes are TRBV6-1 and TRBJ1-2, with 9 bases that match TRBD1. Germline lookup yields CDR1 MNHNS and CDR2 SASEGT. This CDR3 has 14 amino acids. Losses at the gene ends were 5 bases for V and 6 bases for J; bases not matched to a gene: 7.

This clone was recorded only once. The CDR3: CASSSSHRVQETQYF. As DNA, the CDR3 is TGTGCCAGCAGCTCATCCCACAGGGTCCAAGAGACCCAGTACTTC. V gene TRBV11-2 combines with J gene TRBJ2-5; perhaps TRBD1 as D (6 bases). Germline V gives CDR1 SGHAT, CDR2 FQNNGV. The CDR3 length is 15 residues. The V gene lost 4 bases and the J gene lost 1 base, with 13 bases spanning the gap.

The J gene is TRBJ2-2, the V gene TRBV19; 8 bases map to TRBD1. The CDR3 sequence is 14 residues long. Germline loops: CDR1 LNHDA, CDR2 SQIVND (reference sequence). V shed 9 bases and J 1 base; nucleotides not matched to a gene: 4. CDR3 sequence reads: CASRGTGNTGELFF. DNA for the CDR3: TGTGCCAGCCGGGGGACAGGGAACACCGGGGAGCTGTTTTTT.

V gene TRBV4-1 combines with J gene TRBJ2-7; TRBD1 aligns across 7 bases. This CDR3 is 14 amino acids long. Germline V gene data show CDR1 as MGHRA and CDR2 as YSYEKL. The junction had 8 bases not matched to a gene; V was cut back by 6 bases and J by 3 bases. CDR3 sequence (DNA): TGCGCCAGCAGACCTGGGACAGCAAACTACGAGCAGTACTTC. It codes for CASRPGTANYEQYF.

In its sample, this clone was seen once. The chain combines TRBV7-2 with TRBJ1-2; D unresolved. V gave up 5 bases and J gave up 5 bases, with 15 bases separating them. Germline V gives CDR1 SGHTA, CDR2 FQGNSA. The CDR3 totals 14 residues. Here the CDR3 DNA reads TGTGCCAGCAGCCAGATGCCAGGCATTTATGGCTACACCTTC. It translates to CASSQMPGIYGYTF.

The rearrangement links TRBV28 to TRBJ1-2; TRBD1 is a possible D gene (5 bases). Per the germline V gene, CDR1 is MDHEN and CDR2 is SYDVKM. Trimming removed 6 bases from V and 1 base from J, with 18 bases in between. The CDR3 contains 16 residues. The DNA of the CDR3 is TGTGCCAGCAGCCGGCTTGGGGCAGGTGGTAACTATGGCTACACCTTC. It translates to CASSRLGAGGNYGYTF.

The rearrangement uses TRBV27 and TRBJ1-1; D is possibly TRBD1 (5 bases). The CDR3 is 13 amino acids. Per the germline V gene, CDR1 is MNHEY and CDR2 is SMNVEV (reference sequence). The V end lost 8 bases, the J end lost 4 bases, and 14 bases lay between the germline ends. The CDR3 sequence is CASAPNGGTEAFF. CDR3 coding DNA: TGTGCCAGCGCTCCTAACGGGGGCACTGAAGCTTTCTTT.

J is TRBJ1-4 and V is TRBV28, with a weak D call TRBD1 (5 bases). Between the trimmed V and J ends, which lost 6 bases and 3 bases, there was a span of 14 bases. There are 15 residues in the CDR3. Germline CDR1 reads MDHEN; CDR2 reads SYDVKM. CDR3 nucleotides: TGTGCCAGCAGAATGGGAGGGGTTGCTAATGAAAAACTGTTTTTT. Protein: CASRMGGVANEKLFF.

This chain joins TRBV6-1 and TRBJ1-2, with 11 bases aligning to TRBD1. CDR1 and CDR2 from the germline V gene are MNHNS and SASEGT. The CDR3 loop spans 15 amino acids. With 3 bases clipped from V and 7 bases from J, the junction kept 7 bases outside the gene matches. CDR3 DNA: TGTGCCAGCAGTGAGGACAGGGGGCAGGGACGTGGCTACACCTTC. Its protein product is CASSEDRGQGRGYTF.

This chain uses TRBV10-3 with TRBJ2-1; weak D call: TRBD1 (6 bases). Germline V gives CDR1 ENHRY, CDR2 SYGVKD. The CDR3 loop spans 13 amino acids. The germline V and J ends were trimmed by 5 bases and 5 bases, with 10 bases remaining between them. The CDR3 nucleotides are TGTGCCATCAGTCGACAGGAGGACAATGAGCAGTTCTTC. Protein: CAISRQEDNEQFF.

This sequence joins TRBV4-3 and TRBJ2-7, with TRBD2 matching over 10 bases. This CDR3 region has 15 residues. Germline CDR1 reads LGHNA; CDR2 reads YSLEER. The V and J ends lost 1 base and 4 bases, in that order; junction bases with no gene match: 4. Written as DNA, the CDR3 is TGCGCCAGCAGCCAAGGGCTAGCGGGGGAGTACGAGCAGTACTTC. Protein sequence: CASSQGLAGEYEQYF.

The gene calls are TRBV27 and TRBJ2-7; 11 nucleotides agree with TRBD1. The CDR3 covers 15 residues. Germline CDR1 reads MNHEY; CDR2 reads SMNVEV (reference sequence). J lost 8 bases, V lost 5 bases, and 11 bases had no gene match. The CDR3 loop reads CASSQPDRGLNQQYF. The CDR3 bases are TGTGCCAGCAGTCAACCGGACAGGGGGCTAAACCAGCAGTACTTC.

The V call is TRBV6-1, the J call TRBJ2-7, with a tentative D call TRBD1 (6 bases). V gave up 2 bases and J gave up 1 base, with 15 bases separating them. The CDR3 contains 16 residues. Germline CDR1 is MNHNS and CDR2 is SASEGT. The CDR3, as DNA: TGTGCCAGCAGTGAATATACGACAGGAGTATCCTACGAGCAGTACTTC. As protein: CASSEYTTGVSYEQYF.

The chain recombines TRBV6-1 with TRBJ1-2; D uncertain. The CDR3 is made up of 14 amino acids. V shed 3 bases and J shed 4 bases, with 12 bases lying between them. Germline V gene sequence: CDR1 MNHNS, CDR2 SASEGT. CDR3 nucleotide sequence: TGTGCCAGCAGTGAGAGACGGAGTTCCTATGGCTACACCTTC. Its translation: CASSERRSSYGYTF.

This clone was observed a few times. This sequence joins TRBV19 and TRBJ1-1, with 7 bases fitting TRBD1. With V trimmed by 6 bases and J by 1 base, 2 bases remained unmatched. Germline-derived CDR1 and CDR2 are LNHDA and SQIVND (reference sequence). CDR3 size: 13 residues. CDR3 amino acids: CASRRQGNTEAFF. As DNA, the CDR3 is TGTGCCAGTAGGAGACAGGGGAACACTGAAGCTTTCTTT. Full variable domain (outside the CDR3, taken from reference TRBV19 and TRBJ1-1): DGGITQSPKYLFRKEGQNVTLSCEQNLNHDAMYWYRQDPGQGLRLIYYSQIVNDFQKGDIAEGYSVSREKKESFPLTVTSAQKNPTAFYLCASRRQGNTEAFFGQGTRLTVV.

Worth noting for this clone: A read error may produce the germline difference seen at one junction end. The chain uses TRBV7-9 and TRBJ2-7; D perhaps matches TRBD2 (5 bases). Looked up from germline, CDR1 is SEHNR and CDR2 is FQNEAQ (reference sequence). The CDR3 consists of 15 residues. The CDR3 region has the DNA TGTTCCAGCAGCTTAAACCGACCGGGAAGGACCGAGCAGTACTTC. Its translation is CSSSLNRPGRTEQYF.

As to this clone: Other nucleotide sequences in the sample specify the same CDR3. J is TRBJ1-4 and V is TRBV9; no clear D. Germline V gene sequence: CDR1 SGDLS, CDR2 YYNGEE. The CDR3 loop spans 13 amino acids. The ends were cut back, 0 bases at V and 8 bases at J, with 8 bases in the middle. The CDR3 nucleotides read TGTGCCAGCAGCGTAGCTACGGGGGAAAAACTGTTTTTT. The encoded protein is CASSVATGEKLFF.

Comments on this clone: Mismatch with germline at one junction end may stem from a read error. The V gene is TRBV6-5, the J gene TRBJ1-2; D is ambiguous. Germline V lookup: CDR1 MNHEY, CDR2 SVGAGI. The CDR3 runs 14 residues. The CDR3 reads CASSYTREMRGYPF. The CDR3, as DNA: TGTGCCAGCAGTTACACGCGCGAGATGCGAGGCTACCCCTTC.

There are a few counts of this clone. J is TRBJ2-1 and V is TRBV6-5; TRBD1 aligns across 10 bases. Germline lookup yields CDR1 MNHEY and CDR2 SVGAGI. The CDR3 length is 14 residues. V lost 6 bases and J lost 8; bases outside the gene matches: 7. CDR3 in amino acids: CASSRQGAVDEQFF. The CDR3 region has the DNA TGTGCCAGCAGCCGACAGGGGGCGGTCGATGAGCAGTTCTTC.

This chain links TRBV4-3 with TRBJ1-6, with D tentatively TRBD1 (5 bases). V gave up 1 base and J gave up 7 bases, with 14 bases separating them. Germline V gene sequence: CDR1 LGHNA, CDR2 YSLEER. This CDR3 has 16 residues. Written as DNA, the CDR3 is TGCGCCAGCAGCCAAGGGAAGTCAGGGAGGAATTCACCCCTCCACTTT. This codes for CASSQGKSGRNSPLHF.

This clone was observed a handful of times. The rearrangement links TRBV28 to TRBJ2-5; 9 bases are a match to TRBD1. V was clipped by 6 bases and J by 2 bases; unmatched bases: 7. This CDR3 has 15 residues. Germline lookup yields CDR1 MDHEN and CDR2 SYDVKM. The CDR3 is CASSKNRGRQETQYF. The CDR3 bases are TGTGCCAGCAGCAAGAACAGGGGGCGGCAAGAGACCCAGTACTTC.

V usage is TRBV10-3 and J usage is TRBJ1-1; D is unclear. This CDR3 is 14 amino acids long. Between the trimmed V and J ends, which lost 10 bases and 0 bases, there was a span of 15 bases. Germline CDR1 reads ENHRY; CDR2 reads SYGVKD. The DNA for the CDR3 is TGTGCCACTGGACGGGAGGCTATGAACACTGAAGCTTTCTTT. Amino acids: CATGREAMNTEAFF.

This clone has only a few counts. The chain has TRBV6-5 and TRBJ2-7; tentative D call: TRBD1 (6 bases). The germline CDR1 and CDR2 sequences are MNHEY and SVGAGI. The CDR3 is 14 residues long. Trimming pared 4 bases from V and 2 bases from J, leaving 12 bases between. CDR3 amino acids: CASSFSQGPYEQYF. DNA for the CDR3: TGTGCCAGCAGTTTTTCGCAGGGGCCCTACGAGCAGTACTTC.

The rearrangement uses TRBV9 and TRBJ2-5; TRBD2 matches 8 bases. This CDR3 has 15 amino acids. In germline, CDR1 is SGDLS, CDR2 YYNGEE. J lost 4 bases, V lost 0 bases, and 5 bases had no gene match. CDR3 in amino acids: CASSVVSGGLETQYF. In DNA form, the CDR3 reads TGTGCCAGCAGCGTAGTGTCGGGGGGGCTAGAGACCCAGTACTTC.

The sample holds one count of this clone. The chain carries TRBV19 and TRBJ2-2, with D possibly TRBD1 on 6 matching bases. The CDR3 extends over 15 amino acids. Germline CDR1 reads LNHDA; CDR2 reads SQIVND (reference sequence). The V and J ends lost 7 bases and 0 bases respectively, with 12 bases between them. DNA for the CDR3: TGTGCCAGTACCCCCAACAGGGCGAACACCGGGGAGCTGTTTTTT. Protein product: CASTPNRANTGELFF.

The chain employs TRBV19 and TRBJ2-1, with D maybe TRBD2 (7 bases). Germline-derived CDR1 and CDR2 are LNHDA and SQIVND (reference sequence). V lost 7 bases to trimming and J lost 4 bases, with 17 bases between them. The CDR3 covers 15 residues. In DNA, the CDR3 is TGTGCCAGTATACCCCCGGGGGGCTTGTACAATGAGCAGTTCTTC. Protein sequence: CASIPPGGLYNEQFF.

The V call is TRBV4-2, the J call TRBJ1-6; D not certain. Trimming took off 0 bases at V and 0 bases at J, with 12 bases between the two ends. The CDR3 spans 18 residues. CDR1 and CDR2 from the germline V gene are LGHNA and YNFKEQ. The CDR3 DNA is TGTGCCAGCAGCCAAGATTCCCCTGCGAGCTCCTATAATTCACCCCTCCACTTT. Its translation is CASSQDSPASSYNSPLHF.

This clone turned up a few times. The rearrangement uses TRBV7-2 and TRBJ2-7, with a possible D match to TRBD1 (6 bases). Trimming took off 5 bases at V and 5 bases at J, with 16 bases between the two ends. The CDR3 contains 14 residues. Germline V gene data show CDR1 as SGHTA and CDR2 as FQGNSA. This CDR3 is CASSLRGSSDEQYF. The CDR3 nucleotides are TGTGCCAGCAGCCTCAGGGGTTCTTCGGACGAGCAGTACTTC. Full variable domain (missing parts from reference TRBV7-2 and TRBJ2-7): GAGVSQSPSNKVTEKGKDVELRCDPISGHTALYWYRQSLGQGLEFLIYFQGNSAPDKSGLPSDRFSAERTGGSVSTLTIQRTQQEDSAVYLCASSLRGSSDEQYFGPGTRLTVT.